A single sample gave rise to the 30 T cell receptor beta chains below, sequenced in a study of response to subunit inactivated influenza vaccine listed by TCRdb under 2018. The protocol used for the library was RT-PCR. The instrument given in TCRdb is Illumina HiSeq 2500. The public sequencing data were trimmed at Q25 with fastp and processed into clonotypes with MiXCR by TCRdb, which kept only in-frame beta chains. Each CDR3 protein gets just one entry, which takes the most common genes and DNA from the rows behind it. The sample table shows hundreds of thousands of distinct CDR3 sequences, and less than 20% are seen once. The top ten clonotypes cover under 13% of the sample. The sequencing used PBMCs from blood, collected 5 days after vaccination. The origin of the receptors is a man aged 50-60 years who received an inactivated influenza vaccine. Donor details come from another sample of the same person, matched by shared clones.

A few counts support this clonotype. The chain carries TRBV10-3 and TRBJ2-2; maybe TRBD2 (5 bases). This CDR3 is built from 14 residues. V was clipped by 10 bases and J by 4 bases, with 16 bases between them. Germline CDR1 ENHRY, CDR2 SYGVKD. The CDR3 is CATKGLGGTGELFF. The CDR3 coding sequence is TGTGCCACAAAAGGCTTAGGAGGCACCGGGGAGCTGTTTTTT.

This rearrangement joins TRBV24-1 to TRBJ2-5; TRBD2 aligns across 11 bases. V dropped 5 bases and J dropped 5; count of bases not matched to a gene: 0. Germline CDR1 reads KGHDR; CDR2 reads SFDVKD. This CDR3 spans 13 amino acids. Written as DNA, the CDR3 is TGTGCCACCAGTGGACTAGCGGGGGAGACCCAGTACTTC. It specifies CATSGLAGETQYF.

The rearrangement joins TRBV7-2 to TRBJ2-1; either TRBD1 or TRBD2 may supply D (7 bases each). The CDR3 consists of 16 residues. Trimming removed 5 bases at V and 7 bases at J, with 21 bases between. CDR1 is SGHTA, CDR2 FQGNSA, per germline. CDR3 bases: TGTGCCAGCAGCACGAGACAGGGACTAACCTGGAATGAGCAGTTCTTC. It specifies CASSTRQGLTWNEQFF.

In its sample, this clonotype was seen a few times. The CDR3 coding sequence is TGTGCCAGCAGTGGGGGGACAGCCGGCGGTTTTTATGGCTACACCTTC. Protein sequence: CASSGGTAGGFYGYTF. The chain has TRBV6-1 and TRBJ1-2, with 7 nucleotides matching TRBD1. From germline, CDR1 is MNHNS and CDR2 SASEGT. The CDR3 is 16 amino acids. Germline trimming cut 4 bases from V and 5 bases from J; bases unmatched to any gene: 13.

The CDR3 loop is CASSPLGTGGSGYTF. The CDR3 DNA sequence: TGTGCCAGCAGCCCCCTCGGGACAGGGGGGAGCGGCTACACCTTC. V and J are TRBV7-2 and TRBJ1-2, with 11 bases aligning to TRBD1. The CDR3 extends over 15 amino acids. Germline V gene sequence: CDR1 SGHTA, CDR2 FQGNSA. With V trimmed by 5 bases and J by 8 bases, 10 bases remained unmatched.

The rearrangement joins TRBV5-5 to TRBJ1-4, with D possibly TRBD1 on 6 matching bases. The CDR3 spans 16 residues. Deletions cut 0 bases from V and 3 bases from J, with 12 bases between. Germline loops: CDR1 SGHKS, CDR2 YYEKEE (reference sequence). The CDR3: CASSLVRGTPNEKLFF. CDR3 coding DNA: TGTGCCAGCAGCTTGGTACGGGGGACACCTAATGAAAAACTGTTTTTT.

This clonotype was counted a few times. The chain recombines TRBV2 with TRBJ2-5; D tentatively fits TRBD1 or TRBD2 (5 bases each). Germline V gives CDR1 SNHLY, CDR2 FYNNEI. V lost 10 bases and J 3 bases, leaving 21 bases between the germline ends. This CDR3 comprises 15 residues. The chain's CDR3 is CATSGWARGKETQYF. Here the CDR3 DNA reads TGTGCCACCTCGGGATGGGCAAGGGGAAAAGAGACCCAGTACTTC.

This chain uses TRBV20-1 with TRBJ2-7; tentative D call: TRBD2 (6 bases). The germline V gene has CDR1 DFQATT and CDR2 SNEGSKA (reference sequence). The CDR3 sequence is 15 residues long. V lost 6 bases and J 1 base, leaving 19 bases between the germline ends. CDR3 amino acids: CSAGGDFAGSYEQYF. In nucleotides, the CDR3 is TGCAGTGCAGGAGGGGACTTCGCCGGGTCCTACGAGCAGTACTTC.

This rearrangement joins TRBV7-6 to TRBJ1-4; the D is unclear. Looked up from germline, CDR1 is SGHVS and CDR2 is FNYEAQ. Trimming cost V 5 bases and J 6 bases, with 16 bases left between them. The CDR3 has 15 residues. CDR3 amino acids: CASSEGGLGHEKLFF. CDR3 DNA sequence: TGTGCCAGCAGCGAAGGCGGGCTGGGCCATGAAAAACTGTTTTTT.

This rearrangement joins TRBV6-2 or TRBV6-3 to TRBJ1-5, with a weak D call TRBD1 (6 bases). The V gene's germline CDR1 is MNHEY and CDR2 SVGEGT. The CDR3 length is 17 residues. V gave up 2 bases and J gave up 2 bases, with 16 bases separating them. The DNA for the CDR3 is TGTGCCAGCAGTTACACTACTACAGGGACGGGCAATCAGCCCCAGCATTTT. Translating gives CASSYTTTGTGNQPQHF.

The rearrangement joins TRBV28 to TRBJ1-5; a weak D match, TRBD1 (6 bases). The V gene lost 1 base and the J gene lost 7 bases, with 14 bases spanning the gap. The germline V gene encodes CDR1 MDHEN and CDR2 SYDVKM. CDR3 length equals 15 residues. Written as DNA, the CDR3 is TGTGCCAGCAGTTTATACAGGGTTGGTGGCCAGCCCCAGCATTTT. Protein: CASSLYRVGGQPQHF. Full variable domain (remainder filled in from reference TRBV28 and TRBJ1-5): DVKVTQSSRYLVKRTGEKVFLECVQDMDHENMFWYRQDPGLGLRLIYFSYDVKMKEKGDIPEGYSVSREKKERFSLILESASTNQTSMYLCASSLYRVGGQPQHFGDGTRLSIL.

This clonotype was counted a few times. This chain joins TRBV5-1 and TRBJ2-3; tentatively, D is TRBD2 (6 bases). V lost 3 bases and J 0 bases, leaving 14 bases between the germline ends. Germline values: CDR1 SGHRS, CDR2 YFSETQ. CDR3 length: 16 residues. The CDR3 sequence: CASSSIAEKSTDTQYF. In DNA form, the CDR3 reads TGCGCCAGCAGCTCCATAGCGGAAAAAAGCACAGATACGCAGTATTTT.

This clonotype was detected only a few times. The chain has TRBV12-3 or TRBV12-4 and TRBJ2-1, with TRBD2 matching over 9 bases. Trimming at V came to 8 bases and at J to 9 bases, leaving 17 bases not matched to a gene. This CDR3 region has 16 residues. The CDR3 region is CASPPGLAGIMLEQFF. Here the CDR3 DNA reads TGTGCCAGCCCCCCGGGGCTAGCGGGAATCATGCTTGAGCAGTTCTTC.

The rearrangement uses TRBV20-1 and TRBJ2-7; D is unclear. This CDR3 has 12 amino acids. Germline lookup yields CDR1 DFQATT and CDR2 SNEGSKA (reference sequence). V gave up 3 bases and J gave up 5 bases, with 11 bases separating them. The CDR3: CSARRLTDEQYF. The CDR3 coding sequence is TGCAGTGCTAGGCGACTGACTGACGAGCAGTACTTC.

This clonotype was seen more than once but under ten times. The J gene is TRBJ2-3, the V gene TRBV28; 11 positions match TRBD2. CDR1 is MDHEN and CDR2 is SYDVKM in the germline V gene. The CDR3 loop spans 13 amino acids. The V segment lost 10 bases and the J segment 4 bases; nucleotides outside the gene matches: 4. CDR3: CAIRTSGPDTQYF. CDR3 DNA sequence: TGTGCCATCCGGACTAGCGGGCCAGATACGCAGTATTTT.

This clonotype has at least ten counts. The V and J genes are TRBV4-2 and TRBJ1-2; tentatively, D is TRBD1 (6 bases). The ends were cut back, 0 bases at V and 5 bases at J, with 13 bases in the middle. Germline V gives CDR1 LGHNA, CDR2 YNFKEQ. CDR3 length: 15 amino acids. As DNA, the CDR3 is TGTGCCAGCAGCCAAGACCATTCCGGGACATATGGCTACACCTTC. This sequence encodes CASSQDHSGTYGYTF.

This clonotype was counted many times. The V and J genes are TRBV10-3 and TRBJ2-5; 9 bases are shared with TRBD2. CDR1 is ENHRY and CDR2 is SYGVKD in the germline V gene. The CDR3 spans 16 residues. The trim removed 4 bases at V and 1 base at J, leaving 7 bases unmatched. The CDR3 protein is CAISVGSGGTQETQYF. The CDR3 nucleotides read TGTGCCATCAGTGTGGGTAGCGGGGGAACCCAAGAGACCCAGTACTTC.

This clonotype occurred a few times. This chain's CDR3 is CSVSFLQGAGEQYF. CDR3 coding DNA: TGCAGCGTTAGTTTTCTTCAGGGGGCTGGGGAGCAGTACTTC. This rearrangement joins TRBV29-1 to TRBJ2-7; 8 nucleotides align to TRBD1. With 5 bases clipped from V and 7 bases from J, the junction kept 13 bases outside the gene matches. The CDR3 is made up of 14 amino acids. The germline gives CDR1 SQVTM, CDR2 ANQGSEA.

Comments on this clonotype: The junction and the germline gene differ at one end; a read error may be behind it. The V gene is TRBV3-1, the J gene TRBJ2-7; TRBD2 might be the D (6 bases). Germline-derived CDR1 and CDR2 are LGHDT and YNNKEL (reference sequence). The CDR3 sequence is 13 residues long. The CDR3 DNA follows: TGTGCCAGCAGCCCTTTCGGTGGGGGACCGGGGGTCTTC. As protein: CASSPFGGGPGVF.

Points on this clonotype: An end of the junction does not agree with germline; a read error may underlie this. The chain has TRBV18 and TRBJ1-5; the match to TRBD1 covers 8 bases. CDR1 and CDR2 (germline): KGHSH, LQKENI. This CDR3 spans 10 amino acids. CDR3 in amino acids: CASSCRTGNF. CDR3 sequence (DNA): TGTGCCAGCTCATGCCGGACAGGGAATTTT.

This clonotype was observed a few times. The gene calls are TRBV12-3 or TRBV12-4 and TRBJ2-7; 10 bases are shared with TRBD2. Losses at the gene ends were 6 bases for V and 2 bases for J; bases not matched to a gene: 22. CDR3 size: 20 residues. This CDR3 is CASSPTRTGLAKPQPYEQYF. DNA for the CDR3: TGTGCCAGCAGCCCAACCCGGACGGGACTAGCGAAACCCCAGCCCTACGAGCAGTACTTC.

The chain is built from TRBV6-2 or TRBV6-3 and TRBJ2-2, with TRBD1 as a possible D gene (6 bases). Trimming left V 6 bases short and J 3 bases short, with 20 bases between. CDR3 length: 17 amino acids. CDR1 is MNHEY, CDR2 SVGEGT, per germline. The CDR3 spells CASSSQVRQVYTGELFF. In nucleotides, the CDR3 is TGTGCCAGCAGCTCACAAGTTAGACAGGTTTACACCGGGGAGCTGTTTTTT.

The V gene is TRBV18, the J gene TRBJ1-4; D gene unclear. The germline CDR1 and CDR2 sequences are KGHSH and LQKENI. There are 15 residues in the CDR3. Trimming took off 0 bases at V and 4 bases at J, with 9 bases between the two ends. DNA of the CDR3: TGTGCCAGCTCACCACCCGGGCTAGATAATGAAAAACTGTTTTTT. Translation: CASSPPGLDNEKLFF.

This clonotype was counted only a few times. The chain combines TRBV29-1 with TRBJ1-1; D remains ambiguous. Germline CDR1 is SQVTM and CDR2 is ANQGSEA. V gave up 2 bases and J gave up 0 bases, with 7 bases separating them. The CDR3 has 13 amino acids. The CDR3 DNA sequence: TGCAGCGTTGAAAAGACCATGAACACTGAAGCTTTCTTT. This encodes CSVEKTMNTEAFF.

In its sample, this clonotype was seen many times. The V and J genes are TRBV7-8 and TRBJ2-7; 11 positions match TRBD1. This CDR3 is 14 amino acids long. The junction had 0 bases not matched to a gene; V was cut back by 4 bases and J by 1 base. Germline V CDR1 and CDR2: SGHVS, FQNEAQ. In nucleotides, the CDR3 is TGTGCCAGCAGCTGGGACAGGGGGTCCTACGAGCAGTACTTC. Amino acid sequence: CASSWDRGSYEQYF.

The CDR3 loop is CAWSVGQGWSNQPQHF. For the CDR3, the DNA is TGTGCCTGGAGTGTGGGACAGGGTTGGAGCAATCAGCCCCAGCATTTT. This sequence joins TRBV30 and TRBJ1-5; 9 bases agree with TRBD1. J lost 1 base, V lost 0 bases, and 4 bases had no gene match. CDR3 size: 16 residues. CDR1 and CDR2 (germline): GTSNPN, SVGIG (reference sequence).

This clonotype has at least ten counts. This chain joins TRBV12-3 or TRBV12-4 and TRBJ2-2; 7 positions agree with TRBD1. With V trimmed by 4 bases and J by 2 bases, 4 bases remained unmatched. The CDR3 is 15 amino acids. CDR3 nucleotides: TGTGCCAGCAGTTCGGGACAGACAAACACCGGGGAGCTGTTTTTT. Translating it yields CASSSGQTNTGELFF.

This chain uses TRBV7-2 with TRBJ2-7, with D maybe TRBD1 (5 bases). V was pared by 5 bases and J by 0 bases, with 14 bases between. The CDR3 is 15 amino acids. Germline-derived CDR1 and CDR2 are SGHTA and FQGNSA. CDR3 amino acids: CASSASYRSSYEQYF. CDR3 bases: TGTGCCAGCAGCGCATCATACAGGAGCTCCTACGAGCAGTACTTC.

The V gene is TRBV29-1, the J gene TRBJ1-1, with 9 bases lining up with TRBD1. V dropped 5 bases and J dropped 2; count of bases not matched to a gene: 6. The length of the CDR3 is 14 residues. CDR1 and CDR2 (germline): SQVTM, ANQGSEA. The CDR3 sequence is CSVNPTGGNTEAFF. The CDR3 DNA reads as TGCAGCGTTAACCCGACAGGGGGAAACACTGAAGCTTTCTTT.

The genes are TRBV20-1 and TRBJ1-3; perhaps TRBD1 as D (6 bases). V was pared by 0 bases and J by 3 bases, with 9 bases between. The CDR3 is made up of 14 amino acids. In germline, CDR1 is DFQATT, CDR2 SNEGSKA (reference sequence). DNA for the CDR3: TGCAGTGCTAGAGATGTCAGGGGTGGAAACACCATATATTTT. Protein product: CSARDVRGGNTIYF.